This T cell receptor (beta chain) derives from a study of T cell responses to AZD1222 COVID-19 vaccine. Study-level findings and limits: There were vaccine-associated CD4 TCRs across spike, dominant at 160-218 and 743-854. Only a handful of people who got AZD1222 tested seropositive at baseline.

Notes on this clone: Its antigen remains unidentified. Other DNA sequences in this specimen translate into the identical CDR3.

TCRdb's copy holds only in-frame clones and misses some; the assay was immunoSEQ multiplex PCR. This table holds some 150,000 clones, under 95% found once. The CDR3 extends over 15 amino acids. The germline V gene has CDR1 KGHDR and CDR2 SFDVKD. J lost 0 bases, V lost 3 bases, and 2 bases had no gene match. The chain employs TRBV24-1 and TRBJ2-7; 9 positions agree with TRBD1. The origin of this receptor is an adult in good health. Sequencing used peripheral blood, obtained on day 0 of AZD1222 vaccination. The CDR3 nucleotides are TGTGCCACCAGTGATCCGGGACAGGGCTCCTACGAGCAGTACTTC. This sequence encodes CATSDPGQGSYEQYF.